Shown below are 14 T cell receptor beta chains from a single sample sequenced in a study of cytomegalovirus exposure and HLA in healthy donors. This table comes from immunoSEQ multiplex PCR, and its TCRdb copy is limited to in-frame clones, with some not included. The sample includes some 150,000 clones, 80% to 90% of them seen just once. The sequencing input was PBMCs. These receptors were collected from a woman younger than 30 in good health and CMV-seropositive.

This clone appeared a single time. The CDR3 protein is CASSGWTSGGSSYNEQFF. The CDR3 nucleotides read TGTGCCAGCAGCGGCTGGACTAGCGGGGGGAGCTCCTACAATGAGCAGTTCTTC. The J gene is TRBJ2-1, the V gene TRBV13; the match to TRBD2 covers 14 bases. V lost 5 bases, J lost 0 bases, and 6 bases stayed unmatched. The CDR3 extends over 18 amino acids. Looked up from germline, CDR1 is PRHDT and CDR2 is FYEKMQ (reference sequence). Variable domain in full (rest from reference TRBV13 and TRBJ2-1): AAGVIQSPRHLIKEKRETATLKCYPIPRHDTVYWYQQGPGQDPQFLISFYEKMQSDKGSIPDRFSAQQFSDYHSELNMSSLELGDSALYFCASSGWTSGGSSYNEQFFGPGTRLTVL.

This clone was recorded only once. The rearrangement links TRBV5-1 to TRBJ2-6; the D is unclear. V shed 5 bases and J shed 0 bases, with 12 bases lying between them. The CDR3 has 16 amino acids. The germline gives CDR1 SGHRS, CDR2 YFSETQ. The CDR3 DNA reads as TGCGCCAGCAGGAAGGAGTGGAGCTCTGGGGCCAACGTCCTGACTTTC. It codes for CASRKEWSSGANVLTF.

The rearrangement links TRBV6-5 to TRBJ1-4; tentative D call: TRBD1 (6 bases). Germline CDR1 reads MNHEY; CDR2 reads SVGAGI. V was clipped by 5 bases and J by 14 bases, with 24 bases between them. CDR3 length: 15 amino acids. CDR3 sequence: CASSRGDGSSGGLFF. CDR3 in DNA: TGTGCCAGCAGTAGGGGGGACGGCTCGTCGGGAGGGCTGTTTTTT.

This chain joins TRBV30 and TRBJ1-3; unclear D gene. The CDR3 covers 16 residues. The V and J ends lost 0 bases and 0 bases respectively, with 12 bases between them. From germline, CDR1 is GTSNPN and CDR2 SVGIG (reference sequence). The CDR3 here is CAWSVLSTISGNTIYF. CDR3 in DNA: TGTGCCTGGAGTGTACTCTCCACTATCTCTGGAAACACCATATATTTT. The full variable domain, completed using reference TRBV30 and TRBJ1-3, is SQTIHQWPATLVQPVGSPLSLECTVEGTSNPNLYWYRQAAGRGLQLLFYSVGIGQISSEVPQNLSASRPQDRQFILSSKKLLLSDSGFYLCAWSVLSTISGNTIYFGEGSWLTVV.

The chain has TRBV19 and TRBJ1-5; D remains unclear. V lost 4 bases and J lost 5, with 18 bases in between. Germline CDR1 LNHDA, CDR2 SQIVND (reference sequence). The CDR3 has 16 residues. Here the CDR3 reads CASSSLIREHYQPQHF. Written as DNA, the CDR3 is TGTGCCAGTAGTAGCTTGATTAGGGAGCACTATCAGCCCCAGCATTTT.

The chain is built from TRBV6-6 and TRBJ2-7; no clear D. V was shortened by 6 bases and J by 0 bases, with 9 bases between the two germline ends. CDR3 length equals 13 residues. CDR1 MNHNY and CDR2 SVGAGI come from the germline V gene (reference sequence). This CDR3 is CASRFPSSYEQYF. The CDR3 nucleotides are TGTGCCAGCAGGTTTCCCAGCTCCTACGAGCAGTACTTC.

V gene TRBV5-1 combines with J gene TRBJ2-6; tentatively, D is TRBD1 (5 bases). This CDR3 contains 15 residues. CDR1 is SGHRS, CDR2 YFSETQ, per germline. Trimming shortened V by 7 bases and J by 2 bases, and 13 bases separated the two germline ends. The CDR3 coding sequence is TGCGCCAGCTCAGACAGTCCGGCTGGGGCCAACGTCCTGACTTTC. The encoded protein is CASSDSPAGANVLTF.

V is TRBV7-6 and J is TRBJ2-5, with 12 nucleotides matching TRBD1. The germline gives CDR1 SGHVS, CDR2 FNYEAQ. The CDR3 covers 16 residues. The trim removed 4 bases at V and 5 bases at J, leaving 8 bases unmatched. CDR3 coding DNA: TGTGCCAGCAGCTCGGGACAGGGGGCTCGGTCGGAGACCCAGTACTTC. It specifies CASSSGQGARSETQYF. Supplemented by reference TRBV7-6 and TRBJ2-5, the full variable domain reads GAGVSQSPRYKVTKRGQDVALRCDPISGHVSLYWYRQALGQGPEFLTYFNYEAQQDKSGLPNDRFSAERPEGSISTLTIQRTEQRDSAMYRCASSSGQGARSETQYFGPGTRLLVL.

The rearrangement uses TRBV14 and TRBJ2-5, with D possibly being TRBD1 (6 bases). The CDR3 covers 15 residues. The germline V gene encodes CDR1 SGHDN and CDR2 FVKESK. Trimming shortened V by 2 bases and J by 4 bases, and 14 bases separated the two germline ends. CDR3 sequence: CASSQIVAGAETQYF. As DNA, the CDR3 is TGTGCCAGCAGCCAAATTGTGGCAGGGGCAGAGACCCAGTACTTC.

This chain's CDR3 is CASSLGDSYEQYF. The CDR3 DNA follows: TGTGCCAGCAGCCTCGGGGATTCCTACGAGCAGTACTTC. The rearrangement links TRBV9 to TRBJ2-7; D is perhaps TRBD2 (5 bases). Germline loops: CDR1 SGDLS, CDR2 YYNGEE. CDR3 length equals 13 residues. V gave up 4 bases and J gave up 1 base, with 9 bases separating them.

As regards this clone: This sample also contains other DNA sequences that code for the same CDR3. V is TRBV28 and J is TRBJ1-6; unclear D gene. The V end was cut by 8 bases, the J end by 6 bases, with 8 bases between. The germline V gene encodes CDR1 MDHEN and CDR2 SYDVKM. The CDR3 extends over 12 amino acids. The CDR3 DNA sequence: TGTGCCAGCCGGGATTTTAATTCACCCCTCCACTTT. This gives the protein CASRDFNSPLHF. The entire variable domain, with the rest obtained from reference TRBV28 and TRBJ1-6, is as follows: DVKVTQSSRYLVKRTGEKVFLECVQDMDHENMFWYRQDPGLGLRLIYFSYDVKMKEKGDIPEGYSVSREKKERFSLILESASTNQTSMYLCASRDFNSPLHFGNGTRLTVT.

V gene TRBV10-2 combines with J gene TRBJ1-2; possibly TRBD1 for D (5 bases). Germline V gene sequence: CDR1 WSHSY, CDR2 SAAADI. This CDR3 comprises 14 residues. Trimming removed 10 bases from V and 3 bases from J, with 18 bases in between. The CDR3: CATSWREGDYGYTF. The CDR3 nucleotides read TGCGCCACTAGTTGGAGGGAAGGGGACTATGGCTACACCTTC.

The chain combines TRBV4-1 with TRBJ2-3; TRBD2 matches 9 bases. Germline CDR1 is MGHRA and CDR2 is YSYEKL. Germline trimming cut 4 bases from V and 0 bases from J; bases unmatched to any gene: 14. The CDR3 totals 19 residues. The CDR3 coding sequence is TGCGCCAGCAGCCCTCTAACGGGCGGGGGGGCTTCTAGCACAGATACGCAGTATTTT. The encoded protein is CASSPLTGGGASSTDTQYF.

The genes are TRBV19 and TRBJ1-4, with D unresolved. From germline, CDR1 is LNHDA and CDR2 SQIVND (reference sequence). CDR3 length equals 15 residues. V lost 4 bases, J lost 2 bases, and 11 bases lay in between. CDR3 sequence: CASSSRRGTNEKLFF. DNA of the CDR3: TGTGCCAGTAGTAGCCGCAGAGGGACTAATGAAAAACTGTTTTTT.